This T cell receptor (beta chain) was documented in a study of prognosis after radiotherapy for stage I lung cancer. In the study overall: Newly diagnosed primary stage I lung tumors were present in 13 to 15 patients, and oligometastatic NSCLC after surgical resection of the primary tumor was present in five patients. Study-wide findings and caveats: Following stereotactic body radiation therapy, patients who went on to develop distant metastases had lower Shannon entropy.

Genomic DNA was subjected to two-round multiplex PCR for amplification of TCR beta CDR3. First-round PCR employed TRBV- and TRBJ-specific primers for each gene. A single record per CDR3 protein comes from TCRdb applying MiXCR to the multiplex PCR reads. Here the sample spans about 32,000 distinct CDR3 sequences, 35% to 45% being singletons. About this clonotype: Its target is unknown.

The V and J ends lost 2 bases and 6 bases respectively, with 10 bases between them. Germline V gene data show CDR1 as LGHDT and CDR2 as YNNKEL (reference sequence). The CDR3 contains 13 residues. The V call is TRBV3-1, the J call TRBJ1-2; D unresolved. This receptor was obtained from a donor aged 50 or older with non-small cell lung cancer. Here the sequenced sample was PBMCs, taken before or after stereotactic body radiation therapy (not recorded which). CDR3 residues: CASSQYAAHGYTF. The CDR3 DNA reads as TGTGCCAGCAGCCAATACGCAGCACATGGCTACACCTTC.